This record looks at one T cell receptor (beta chain) sequence and its context. Antigen unknown. Sequenced by immunoSEQ multiplex PCR; TCRdb stores in-frame clones only, minus some. Of 60,000 to 85,000 clones in the sample, around 92% were seen once. These data come from a study of OX40 agonist ivuxolimab in advanced cancers. Study results and limitations: Normalized T-cell clonal expansion was also low in some nonresponders.

This clonotype originated in an adult with an advanced solid tumor such as melanoma, head and neck, liver or kidney cancer. The sample in question was CD4+ or CD8+ T cells sorted from blood, obtained in a trial of the OX40 agonist ivuxolimab.

DNA for the CDR3: TGTGCCAGCAGCTTGGCCGGGTGGGGTACAGATACGCAGTATTTT. It is translated as CASSLAGWGTDTQYF. V gene TRBV5-8 combines with J gene TRBJ2-3; no clear D. Trimming cost V 0 bases and J 3 bases, with 11 bases left between them. Germline V gene sequence: CDR1 SGHTS, CDR2 YDEGEE. The CDR3 is made up of 15 amino acids. Combining the CDR3 with reference TRBV5-8 and TRBJ2-3 gives the whole variable domain EAGVTQSPTHLIKTRGQQATLRCSPISGHTSVYWYQQALGLGLQFLLWYDEGEERNRGNFPPRFSGRQFPNYSSELNVNALELEDSALYLCASSLAGWGTDTQYFGPGTRLTVL.